The 31 T cell receptor beta chains below all came from one sample that was sequenced in a study of low-dose radiotherapy and immunotherapy resistance in tumors. The time point was: after trial treatment. Treatment denoted: LDRT plus nivolumab, ipilimumab, low-dose cyclophosphamide and aspirin (RACIN trial). Gene-specific TRAV and TRBV primers were used for first-strand cDNA, covering alpha and beta chains. Over 20 PCR cycles, TCRs were amplified from a constant-region primer and V-primer adapter. Via MiXCR, TCRdb re-called the reads, giving one row per CDR3 protein. The sample has under 70,000 distinct CDR3 sequences; about 25% are singletons. This sample comprised PBMCs, obtained after low-dose radiotherapy plus immunotherapy. The receptors here all came from a male donor with prostate cancer.

This clonotype was found many times. This chain uses TRBV5-1 with TRBJ2-7; D ambiguous. This CDR3 region has 15 residues. Germline V gene data show CDR1 as SGHRS and CDR2 as YFSETQ. The V end was cut by 1 base, the J end by 2 bases, with 13 bases between. The CDR3 spells CASSLMIGSTYEQYF. The CDR3 bases are TGCGCCAGCAGCTTGATGATTGGTTCAACCTACGAGCAGTACTTC.

This clonotype appeared many times. The chain is built from TRBV11-2 and TRBJ1-4; tentatively, D is TRBD1 (5 bases). Germline lookup yields CDR1 SGHAT and CDR2 FQNNGV. CDR3 length: 18 residues. The V end lost 1 base, the J end lost 8 bases, and 23 bases lay between the germline ends. The CDR3 bases are TGTGCCAGCAGCTTAGGCAGGGATATTGCAACGATCACAGAAAAACTGTTTTTT. Translated: CASSLGRDIATITEKLFF.

This clonotype appeared once. The limits of the CDR3 on the DNA are not certain, so only TCRdb's listed CDR3 is given. CDR3 loop: CASSRTGGETTGSCFF. The chain joins TRBV21-1 to TRBJ2-2; the table's D call TRBD1 went unverified against the DNA. TRBV21-1 is shown as a pseudogene. The CDR3 is 16 amino acids in total, end residues counted.

On this clonotype itself: A read error is likely here: a far larger clone is one base away. The CDR3 DNA reads TGCGCCAGCAGCTTATCATTGTCCCACCCCATTCAGTTCTTC. Its protein is CASSLSLSHPIQFF. The chain employs TRBV5-1 and TRBJ2-1; D gene unclear. Germline V lookup: CDR1 SGHRS, CDR2 YFSETQ. The CDR3 runs to 14 residues. V gave up 2 bases and J gave up 13 bases, with 19 bases separating them.

The sample holds a few counts of this clonotype. The rearrangement links TRBV27 to TRBJ2-1; D unresolved. The CDR3 runs to 16 residues. Germline V gives CDR1 MNHEY, CDR2 SMNVEV (reference sequence). The V end lost 5 bases, the J end lost 1 base, and 15 bases lay between the germline ends. Here the CDR3 DNA reads TGTGCCAGCAGTGGATCGCGGCAAACTTCCTACAATGAGCAGTTCTTC. Translation gives CASSGSRQTSYNEQFF.

The chain is built from TRBV7-2 and TRBJ2-4; TRBD1 matches 7 bases. This CDR3 is 15 amino acids long. Trimming at V came to 5 bases and at J to 1 base, leaving 5 bases not matched to a gene. CDR1 and CDR2 from the germline V gene are SGHTA and FQGNSA. CDR3 sequence (DNA): TGTGCCAGCAGCCTAGAGACAGGGGCCAAAAACATTCAGTACTTC. It specifies CASSLETGAKNIQYF.

The chain links TRBV27 to TRBJ2-2; 8 nucleotides line up with TRBD2. Trimming removed 5 bases from V and 6 bases from J; junction bases left unmatched: 5. The germline CDR1 and CDR2 sequences are MNHEY and SMNVEV (reference sequence). This CDR3 is built from 14 residues. In nucleotides, the CDR3 is TGTGCCAGCAGTCTGATAGCGGGACCCGGGGAGCTGTTTTTT. It encodes CASSLIAGPGELFF.

This clonotype was seen at least ten times. This rearrangement joins TRBV29-1 to TRBJ2-7, with 12 bases lining up with TRBD1. Per germline, CDR1 SQVTM and CDR2 ANQGSEA. Trimming took 6 bases from V and 6 from J; bases not matched to a gene: 9. This CDR3 spans 14 amino acids. The CDR3 DNA follows: TGCAGCGTGACCGGGACAGGGGGCTTGGTCGAGCAGTACTTC. Encoded protein: CSVTGTGGLVEQYF.

This clonotype came up many times. The chain links TRBV20-1 to TRBJ2-1; D not certain. Germline V gives CDR1 DFQATT, CDR2 SNEGSKA (reference sequence). V was trimmed by 6 bases and J by 6 bases, leaving 6 bases between them. CDR3 length equals 10 residues. Written as DNA, the CDR3 is TGCAGTGCCCTCCGCAATGAGCAGTTCTTC. Amino acid sequence: CSALRNEQFF.

This clonotype was seen repeatedly, ten times or more. The V call is TRBV6-5, the J call TRBJ2-3; D is undetermined. V shed 5 bases and J shed 2 bases, with 8 bases lying between them. The CDR3 loop spans 13 amino acids. CDR1 and CDR2 from the germline V gene are MNHEY and SVGAGI. The CDR3 nucleotides are TGTGCCAGCAGTGGGCAGACCACAGATACGCAGTATTTT. This sequence encodes CASSGQTTDTQYF.

This clonotype was observed many times. V is TRBV6-2 or TRBV6-3 and J is TRBJ2-5; D not certain. Trimming removed 6 bases from V and 3 bases from J, with 8 bases in between. The CDR3 sequence is 12 residues long. Germline V gene data show CDR1 as MNHEY and CDR2 as SVGEGT. This chain's CDR3 is CASSINKETQYF. The CDR3 nucleotides read TGTGCCAGCAGCATTAACAAAGAGACCCAGTACTTC.

This clonotype was picked up many times. The chain couples TRBV6-2 or TRBV6-3 to TRBJ1-4; D perhaps matches TRBD1 (5 bases). Trimming removed 5 bases at V and 7 bases at J, with 14 bases between. Germline V lookup: CDR1 MNHEY, CDR2 SVGEGT. This CDR3 region has 14 residues. The CDR3 here is CASSGYLTGEKLFF. The CDR3 DNA is TGTGCCAGCAGTGGGTATTTAACAGGTGAAAAACTGTTTTTT.

This clonotype was observed at least ten times. V is TRBV11-3 and J is TRBJ2-1, with TRBD2 identical over 7 bases. The CDR3 is 17 residues long. Germline CDR1 is SGHNT and CDR2 is YENEEA. With 5 bases clipped from V and 10 bases from J, the junction kept 20 bases outside the gene matches. CDR3 sequence reads: CASSIRRRDYRVEEQFF. The DNA for the CDR3 is TGTGCCAGCAGCATTCGGCGGCGGGACTATCGGGTGGAGGAGCAGTTCTTC.

This clonotype was recorded only once. A read error may explain this, as a much larger clone is one base away. The CDR3 reads CASSSTGLSNQLQHF. The CDR3 bases are TGTGCCAGCAGTTCGACAGGGCTAAGCAATCAGCTCCAGCATTTT. The chain combines TRBV28 with TRBJ1-5, with 7 bases lining up with TRBD1. Germline CDR1 and CDR2: MDHEN and SYDVKM. This CDR3 is built from 15 residues.

This clonotype was recorded many times. This chain connects TRBV19 to TRBJ1-5; D may be TRBD1 (5 bases). V lost 5 bases to trimming and J lost 0 bases, with 8 bases between them. The germline V gene has CDR1 LNHDA and CDR2 SQIVND (reference sequence). There are 14 residues in the CDR3. CDR3 nucleotide sequence: TGTGCCAGTAGTGTGGGACTTAGCAATCAGCCCCAGCATTTT. Translation: CASSVGLSNQPQHF.

This clonotype was counted at least ten times. The genes are TRBV20-1 and TRBJ2-5; TRBD1 agrees at 10 bases. J gave up 2 bases and V 0 bases, and 3 bases lay outside the gene matches. The CDR3 sequence is 15 residues long. From germline, CDR1 is DFQATT and CDR2 SNEGSKA (reference sequence). The CDR3 region is CSARDGGQGQETQYF. The CDR3 region has the DNA TGCAGTGCTAGAGACGGGGGACAGGGGCAAGAGACCCAGTACTTC.

This clonotype showed up just once. A far larger clone is just one base off, so this is likely a read error. This chain uses TRBV20-1 with TRBJ2-1; TRBD2 matches 8 bases. CDR3 length equals 14 residues. Germline CDR1 DFQATT, CDR2 SNEGSKA (reference sequence). Trimming at V came to 6 bases and at J to 13 bases, leaving 17 bases not matched to a gene. DNA for the CDR3: TGCAGTGCGGACTCCGGGGGGGCGGTAGAGACCCAGTTCTTC. Its protein product is CSADSGGAVETQFF.

Worth noting for this clonotype: The missing conserved phenylalanine or tryptophan at the end of this CDR3 makes a read error likely. The rearrangement uses TRBV6-6 and TRBJ1-5; 7 bases are a match to TRBD1. V trimming: 1 base; J trimming: 0 bases; junction bases outside the gene matches: 6. This CDR3 has 17 residues. Per germline, CDR1 MNHNY and CDR2 SVGAGI (reference sequence). The chain's CDR3 is CASSYLRQGYSNQPQHS. CDR3 nucleotides: TGTGCCAGCAGTTACTTGAGACAGGGCTATAGCAATCAGCCCCAGCATTCT.

In this sample, this clonotype turned up many times. The chain carries TRBV10-3 and TRBJ2-1, with 8 bases matching TRBD2. The CDR3 runs to 14 residues. Unmatched junction bases numbered 5, after V lost 2 bases and J lost 8 bases. Germline V lookup: CDR1 ENHRY, CDR2 SYGVKD. The CDR3 reads CAISEGLAFHEQFF. In nucleotides, the CDR3 is TGTGCCATCAGTGAGGGACTAGCTTTCCATGAGCAGTTCTTC.

For this clonotype: This likely stems from a read error, as it lies one base from a far larger clone. The rearrangement joins TRBV6-2 or TRBV6-3 to TRBJ1-2; D is ambiguous. This CDR3 is 15 amino acids long. Germline V gene lookup returns CDR1 MNHEY and CDR2 SVGEGT. CDR3 residues: CSSSYEVRANYGYTF. CDR3 sequence (DNA): TGTTCCAGCAGTTACGAGGTCAGAGCTAACTATGGCTACACCTTC.

This clonotype was seen ten or more times. The junction does not match germline at one end; this may be a read error. The rearrangement links TRBV7-7 to TRBJ2-5, with 7 positions matching TRBD1. Germline CDR1 SSHAT, CDR2 FNYEAQ (reference sequence). The CDR3 covers 15 residues. Here the CDR3 DNA reads TGTGCTAGCAGCAAGGGGACAGCGTCAGAGGGGACCCAGTACTTC. The encoded protein is CASSKGTASEGTQYF.

This clonotype was seen only once. The V gene is TRBV27, the J gene TRBJ2-5; D uncertain. Between the trimmed V and J ends, which lost 8 bases and 4 bases, there was a span of 5 bases. This CDR3 is 10 amino acids long. The germline CDR1 and CDR2 sequences are MNHEY and SMNVEV (reference sequence). CDR3 residues: CASQAETQYF. In nucleotides, the CDR3 is TGTGCCAGCCAAGCAGAGACCCAGTACTTC.

As concerns this clonotype: A read error likely explains this, since a far larger clone differs by one base. The chain combines TRBV6-6 with TRBJ1-1; TRBD1 matches at 8 bases. The CDR3 is made up of 14 amino acids. Germline loops: CDR1 MNHNY, CDR2 SVGAGI (reference sequence). The DNA for the CDR3 is TGTGCCAACAGTTACGGACAGGGCGGCACTGAAGCTTTCTTT. It translates to CANSYGQGGTEAFF.

This clonotype appeared many times. This sequence joins TRBV3-1 and TRBJ1-2, with TRBD1 identical over 8 bases. CDR3 length: 16 amino acids. The V and J ends lost 0 bases and 5 bases, in that order; junction bases with no gene match: 8. Germline CDR1 and CDR2: LGHDT and YNNKEL (reference sequence). CDR3 nucleotides: TGTGCCAGCAGCCAAGAATTTGCAGGGGGCGCTTATGGCTACACCTTC. Protein sequence: CASSQEFAGGAYGYTF.

In regard to this clonotype: Only one base separates this from a far larger clonotype, so it likely reflects a read error. The chain joins TRBV5-6 to TRBJ2-1; 7 nucleotides align to TRBD1. CDR3 length: 14 amino acids. V lost 3 bases, J lost 10 bases, and 10 bases stayed unmatched. Per germline, CDR1 SGHDT and CDR2 YYEEEE. Here the CDR3 reads CASSYGTDSYEQFF. For the CDR3, the DNA is TGTGCCAGCAGCTACGGGACAGATTCCTACGAGCAGTTCTTC.

Many counts were recorded for this clonotype. The chain has TRBV30 and TRBJ2-7; 10 positions agree with TRBD1. The length of the CDR3 is 14 residues. V dropped 4 bases and J dropped 2; count of bases not matched to a gene: 5. The germline V gene encodes CDR1 GTSNPN and CDR2 SVGIG (reference sequence). CDR3 loop: CAWNADRGTYEQYF. The CDR3, as DNA: TGTGCCTGGAATGCGGACAGGGGGACCTACGAGCAGTACTTC.

This clonotype was seen ten or more times. This chain links TRBV24-1 with TRBJ2-2; tentatively, D is TRBD2 (6 bases). Trimming stripped 4 bases from V and 7 bases from J, with 12 bases between. There are 14 residues in the CDR3. Germline V gives CDR1 KGHDR, CDR2 SFDVKD. CDR3 coding DNA: TGTGCCACCAGTGAGGGGAGGCCCGGCGGGGAGCTGTTTTTT. Its translation is CATSEGRPGGELFF.

At least ten counts were recorded for this clonotype. The CDR3 DNA reads TGTGCCAGCAGCTTTAATACCGGGGGTACTGAAGCTTTCTTT. It translates to CASSFNTGGTEAFF. V is TRBV12-3 or TRBV12-4 and J is TRBJ1-1; D perhaps matches TRBD1 (5 bases). Between the trimmed V and J ends, which lost 6 bases and 5 bases, there was a span of 16 bases. The CDR3 runs 14 residues.

Comment on this clonotype: A far more abundant clone sits one base away, making this likely a read error. V usage is TRBV30 and J usage is TRBJ1-3; D gene unclear. The CDR3 runs to 17 residues. Germline V gene sequence: CDR1 GTSNPN, CDR2 SVGIG (reference sequence). The CDR3 DNA follows: TGTGTCAGCAGCTTGTTCCCCTCTACCGATTCTGGAAACACCATATATTTT. Protein: CVSSLFPSTDSGNTIYF.

The chain links TRBV10-2 to TRBJ2-5; D not certain. The V and J ends lost 3 bases and 5 bases respectively, with 4 bases between them. Germline V CDR1 and CDR2: WSHSY, SAAADI. This CDR3 has 11 amino acids. The chain's CDR3 is CASSDIETQYF. The DNA of the CDR3 is TGCGCCAGCAGTGATATTGAGACCCAGTACTTC.

The chain is built from TRBV10-3 and TRBJ2-2, with no clear D. The length of the CDR3 is 12 residues. With 10 bases removed from V and 5 bases from J, the gap between germline ends came to 11 bases. Germline CDR1 reads ENHRY; CDR2 reads SYGVKD. The DNA of the CDR3 is TGTGCCAACTCACCTATTACCGGGGAGCTGTTTTTT. Translated, it gives CANSPITGELFF.